The T cell receptor (beta chain) under discussion was sequenced for a study of T cells in Graves' hyperthyroidism and ophthalmopathy. CDR1 and CDR2 from the germline V gene are SGHNT and YYREEE (reference sequence). The CDR3 has 15 amino acids. Deletions cut 1 base from V and 0 bases from J, with 7 bases between. RNA transcripts yielded amplified TCR beta CDR3 regions. A set of HTBI primers served as the primers for a first-round RT-PCR of the TCR CDR3. TCRdb re-analysed the multiplex PCR reads in MiXCR, keeping a single row per CDR3 protein. Altogether around 350,000 distinct CDR3 sequences are present, 20% to 25% being singletons, with the ten largest covering about 73%. Newly diagnosed patients aged 18 to 65 had hyperthyroidism of under 2 months' duration. Orbital computed tomography and thyroid ultrasound, together with serum TRAb and thyroxine and clinical symptoms, were used for diagnoses.

Material for sequencing was blood. This chain uses TRBV5-4 with TRBJ2-2; no clear D. This clonotype originated in a man in his fifties or sixties with Graves' hyperthyroidism. The CDR3 nucleotides read TGTGCCAGCAGCTTGAGGCTTGCGAACACCGGGGAGCTGTTTTTT. It specifies CASSLRLANTGELFF.